Shown below are 14 T cell receptor beta chains from a single sample sequenced in a study of PD-L1 blockade in urothelial cancer. Libraries were prepared by immunoSEQ multiplex PCR; TCRdb keeps only in-frame clonotypes and omits some of them. The table records about 38,000 clones, around 83% of them present only once. The sample here was PBMCs, taken around atezolizumab (anti-PD-L1) treatment. The receptor set was obtained from a man aged 55 to 69 with urothelial cancer.

The rearrangement uses TRBV25-1 and TRBJ1-4, with unresolved D. The germline gives CDR1 MGHDK, CDR2 SYGVNS. Trimming shortened V by 7 bases and J by 13 bases, and 13 bases separated the two germline ends. This CDR3 is built from 11 residues. The CDR3 coding sequence is TGTGCCAGCACTGCTGGCGGAAGACTGTTTTTT. This sequence encodes CASTAGGRLFF.

The V call is TRBV11-2, the J call TRBJ2-5; TRBD1 agrees at 8 bases. After removal of 3 bases from V and 2 bases from J, the junction contained 8 bases not matched to a gene. The CDR3 contains 16 residues. Germline values: CDR1 SGHAT, CDR2 FQNNGV. CDR3 protein: CASSLSGQGRQETQYF. The CDR3 DNA follows: TGTGCCAGCAGCTTGAGCGGACAGGGTCGGCAAGAGACCCAGTACTTC.

This chain uses TRBV20-1 with TRBJ2-5, with a possible D match to TRBD2 (6 bases). The CDR3 runs 11 residues. Trimming removed 3 bases from V and 11 bases from J, with 13 bases in between. Germline V gene lookup returns CDR1 DFQATT and CDR2 SNEGSKA (reference sequence). The CDR3 sequence is CSARGDSQQYF. As DNA, the CDR3 is TGCAGTGCTAGGGGGGACTCCCAGCAGTACTTC.

The chain links TRBV10-3 to TRBJ1-5; possible D gene TRBD1, 6 bases. Germline V gene data show CDR1 as ENHRY and CDR2 as SYGVKD. CDR3 size: 13 residues. The V gene lost 6 bases and the J gene lost 3 bases, with 9 bases spanning the gap. CDR3: CAISGQINQPQHF. The CDR3 DNA follows: TGTGCCATCAGCGGACAGATCAATCAGCCCCAGCATTTT.

V usage is TRBV11-2 and J usage is TRBJ2-5; 12 nucleotides align to TRBD2. CDR1 SGHAT and CDR2 FQNNGV come from the germline V gene. The CDR3 covers 15 residues. The trim removed 2 bases at V and 5 bases at J, leaving 3 bases unmatched. This CDR3 is CASSLSLAGGETQYF. The CDR3 DNA reads as TGTGCCAGCAGCTTAAGCCTAGCGGGGGGGGAGACCCAGTACTTC.

The V call is TRBV30, the J call TRBJ2-7; TRBD2 aligns across 10 bases. The CDR3 is 14 amino acids. V dropped 2 bases and J dropped 6; count of bases not matched to a gene: 7. Germline CDR1 GTSNPN, CDR2 SVGIG (reference sequence). CDR3 sequence reads: CAWSPGTSDFEQYF. Written as DNA, the CDR3 is TGTGCCTGGAGTCCCGGGACTAGCGATTTCGAGCAGTACTTC.

Comments on this clone: The sample contains more than one DNA sequence encoding this CDR3. This rearrangement joins TRBV19 to TRBJ1-1; 7 nucleotides align to TRBD1. CDR3 length: 14 residues. The J segment lost 1 base and the V segment lost 4 bases, leaving 3 bases of the junction unmatched. The germline gives CDR1 LNHDA, CDR2 SQIVND (reference sequence). CDR3 nucleotide sequence: TGTGCCAGTAGTACAAGGACAGGGAACACTGAAGCTTTCTTT. Protein product: CASSTRTGNTEAFF. Based on the CDR3 plus reference TRBV19 and TRBJ1-1, the full variable domain is DGGITQSPKYLFRKEGQNVTLSCEQNLNHDAMYWYRQDPGQGLRLIYYSQIVNDFQKGDIAEGYSVSREKKESFPLTVTSAQKNPTAFYLCASSTRTGNTEAFFGQGTRLTVV.

The CDR3 DNA is TGTGCCAGCAGCCCCCACCTTTTGGGGGGAGAAGCTTTCTTT. Amino acid sequence: CASSPHLLGGEAFF. This rearrangement joins TRBV11-2 to TRBJ1-1; the D gene is possibly TRBD1 (5 bases). The CDR3 has 14 amino acids. Trimming removed 5 bases at V and 8 bases at J, with 18 bases between. Germline V gives CDR1 SGHAT, CDR2 FQNNGV.

The CDR3 here is CAWRARGDYGYTF. CDR3 bases: TGTGCCTGGAGGGCCCGCGGGGACTATGGCTACACCTTC. The V and J genes are TRBV30 and TRBJ1-2; D call uncertain. V was trimmed by 3 bases and J by 3 bases, leaving 11 bases between them. The germline CDR1 and CDR2 sequences are GTSNPN and SVGIG (reference sequence). This CDR3 has 13 amino acids.

This chain connects TRBV18 to TRBJ2-1; possible D gene TRBD2, 5 bases. The V end was cut by 4 bases, the J end by 12 bases, with 13 bases between. The CDR3 loop spans 12 amino acids. Germline CDR1 is KGHSH and CDR2 is LQKENI. Here the CDR3 reads CASSLASGPQFF. CDR3 DNA: TGTGCCAGCTCACTCGCGAGCGGTCCGCAGTTCTTC.

The chain recombines TRBV2 with TRBJ1-2, with unresolved D. The CDR3 is 14 residues long. Trimming removed 8 bases at V and 2 bases at J, with 15 bases between. The V gene's germline CDR1 is SNHLY and CDR2 FYNNEI. CDR3 in DNA: TGTGCCAGCCTGCGCGCGGGAACCAACTATGGCTACACCTTC. Residues: CASLRAGTNYGYTF.

The chain has TRBV5-1 and TRBJ2-3, with D hard to call. Trimming shortened V by 4 bases and J by 0 bases, and 15 bases separated the two germline ends. CDR3 size: 16 residues. The germline V gene has CDR1 SGHRS and CDR2 YFSETQ. Here the CDR3 DNA reads TGCGCCAGCAGCCCCGACAACCCAACTAGCACAGATACGCAGTATTTT. Translation: CASSPDNPTSTDTQYF.

The CDR3 nucleotides read TGTGCCAGCAAAGGGGTTTGGGGCACTGAAGCTTTCTTT. This encodes CASKGVWGTEAFF. The chain recombines TRBV6-5 with TRBJ1-1, with TRBD1 as a possible D gene (5 bases). Germline V gives CDR1 MNHEY, CDR2 SVGAGI. The CDR3 loop spans 13 amino acids. V was shortened by 7 bases and J by 4 bases, with 13 bases between the two germline ends.

This clone was seen a handful of times. This chain uses TRBV6-1 with TRBJ2-2, with D unresolved. The CDR3 runs to 16 residues. In germline, CDR1 is MNHNS, CDR2 SASEGT. Deletions cut 2 bases from V and 4 bases from J, with 14 bases between. The CDR3 sequence is CASSESWAPATGELFF. The CDR3, as DNA: TGTGCCAGCAGTGAATCTTGGGCGCCGGCCACCGGGGAGCTGTTTTTT.